The 13 T cell receptor beta chains in this list originate from one sample, sequenced in a study of response to subunit inactivated influenza vaccine. Using its own MiXCR run on the RT-PCR reads, TCRdb lists one record per CDR3 protein. The sample carries approximately 500,000 distinct CDR3 sequences, approximately 13% recorded once. The source material was PBMCs from blood, sampled 40 to 50 days after vaccination. The source is a middle-aged man who received an inactivated influenza vaccine.

This chain links TRBV29-1 with TRBJ2-2; TRBD2 matches at 9 bases. Germline CDR1 and CDR2: SQVTM and ANQGSEA. J gave up 4 bases and V 3 bases, and 6 bases lay outside the gene matches. The CDR3 consists of 15 residues. The CDR3 DNA is TGCAGCGTTGAGGCTAGCGGGGTAGTCACCGGGGAGCTGTTTTTT. Amino acid sequence: CSVEASGVVTGELFF.

The V and J genes are TRBV29-1 and TRBJ2-2, with 8 bases that match TRBD1. Germline trimming cut 6 bases from V and 6 bases from J; bases unmatched to any gene: 6. CDR1 is SQVTM and CDR2 is ANQGSEA in the germline V gene. The CDR3 consists of 13 residues. CDR3 bases: TGCAGCGTCCTGACAGGGGTCCCCGGGGAGCTGTTTTTT. Translating gives CSVLTGVPGELFF.

The rearrangement joins TRBV28 to TRBJ2-7; 7 bases align to TRBD1. CDR3 size: 15 residues. Germline loops: CDR1 MDHEN, CDR2 SYDVKM. J gave up 3 bases and V 6 bases, and 11 bases lay outside the gene matches. The CDR3 region is CASSSGGLVRYEQYF. For the CDR3, the DNA is TGTGCCAGCAGCTCAGGGGGATTAGTCCGCTACGAGCAGTACTTC.

This clonotype was detected a few times. The J gene is TRBJ2-5, the V gene TRBV7-2, with 9 positions matching TRBD2. Per germline, CDR1 SGHTA and CDR2 FQGNSA. The J segment lost 2 bases and the V segment lost 1 base, leaving 5 bases of the junction unmatched. The CDR3 covers 16 residues. This CDR3 is CASSLETLAGQETQYF. For the CDR3, the DNA is TGTGCCAGCAGCTTAGAAACTCTAGCGGGACAAGAGACCCAGTACTTC.

J is TRBJ2-3 and V is TRBV4-3, with TRBD2 matching over 8 bases. This CDR3 spans 17 amino acids. The germline V gene has CDR1 LGHNA and CDR2 YSLEER. V was clipped by 8 bases and J by 1 base; unmatched bases: 14. CDR3 protein: CASFLREAGGCTDTQYF. The CDR3 coding sequence is TGCGCCAGCTTCCTCCGGGAGGCGGGGGGATGCACAGATACGCAGTATTTT.

This rearrangement joins TRBV13 to TRBJ1-4, with 8 nucleotides matching TRBD1. J was trimmed by 4 bases and V by 5 bases; bases with no gene match: 6. The germline V gene encodes CDR1 PRHDT and CDR2 FYEKMQ (reference sequence). The CDR3 covers 15 residues. The CDR3 sequence is CASSQGQAINEKLFF. The DNA of the CDR3 is TGTGCCAGCAGCCAGGGACAGGCCATTAATGAAAAACTGTTTTTT.

This clonotype was detected only a few times. This sequence joins TRBV20-1 and TRBJ2-7; D call uncertain. CDR1 DFQATT and CDR2 SNEGSKA come from the germline V gene (reference sequence). The CDR3 is 13 amino acids. The ends were cut back, 2 bases at V and 2 bases at J, with 10 bases in the middle. In DNA form, the CDR3 reads TGCAGTGCTAGACACAGTTCCACCTACGAGCAGTACTTC. Translating gives CSARHSSTYEQYF.

V and J are TRBV12-3 or TRBV12-4 and TRBJ1-5; TRBD1 matches 7 bases. This CDR3 has 16 amino acids. The V and J ends lost 1 base and 2 bases, in that order; junction bases with no gene match: 5. The CDR3 loop is CASSLGDRARNQPQHF. Here the CDR3 DNA reads TGTGCCAGCAGTTTAGGAGACAGGGCCCGCAATCAGCCCCAGCATTTT.

The V call is TRBV21-1, the J call TRBJ2-7; TRBD1 reflects the table's D call only, with no check against the DNA. TRBV21-1 is listed as a pseudogene. The CDR3 is 17 amino acids. The CDR3 bases are TGTGCCAGCAGCCCATTCTGGCCCGTGGACAGGGGACACGAGCAGTACTTC. Its protein product is CASSPFWPVDRGHEQYF.

The chain uses TRBV7-9 and TRBJ2-7; no definite D call. CDR3 length: 14 amino acids. The ends were cut back, 5 bases at V and 2 bases at J, with 13 bases in the middle. The germline gives CDR1 SEHNR, CDR2 FQNEAQ (reference sequence). The chain's CDR3 is CASSTHRRTYEQYF. As DNA, the CDR3 is TGTGCCAGCAGCACACATAGAAGAACCTACGAGCAGTACTTC.

This clonotype has a handful of counts. The V call is TRBV9, the J call TRBJ2-6; the D gene is possibly TRBD1 (6 bases). CDR3 length: 18 residues. V gave up 3 bases and J gave up 4 bases, with 20 bases separating them. Germline-derived CDR1 and CDR2 are SGDLS and YYNGEE. As DNA, the CDR3 is TGTGCCAGCAGCGACATACAGGGAGTAGCATCCGGGGCCAACGTCCTGACTTTC. Protein: CASSDIQGVASGANVLTF.

This clonotype has a count of ten or more. The chain employs TRBV12-3 or TRBV12-4 and TRBJ2-1; TRBD2 matches at 9 bases. The CDR3 runs to 15 residues. After removal of 5 bases from V and 9 bases from J, the junction contained 11 bases not matched to a gene. This chain's CDR3 is CASSPGTSSLGEQFF. The CDR3, as DNA: TGTGCCAGCAGTCCCGGGACTAGCTCGCTAGGTGAGCAGTTCTTC.

This clonotype was observed a handful of times. V and J are TRBV20-1 and TRBJ2-1; D unresolved. V lost 0 bases and J 7 bases, leaving 16 bases between the germline ends. The CDR3 length is 15 residues. Germline-derived CDR1 and CDR2 are DFQATT and SNEGSKA (reference sequence). The CDR3 is CSARDYKQPFNEQFF. DNA for the CDR3: TGCAGTGCTAGAGATTATAAGCAGCCCTTTAATGAGCAGTTCTTC.